This T cell receptor (beta chain) came from a study of shared clonotypes between healthy human individuals (TCRdb year 2020). Looking at the study overall: Three men and a couple of women, aged 18 to 49 years, made up the cohort. The study deeply sequenced blood TCR repertoires of about 5 healthy adults to estimate repertoire size and the extent of clonotype sharing between individuals. Between about 0.94 and 8.9 billion PBMCs per donor were obtained by leukapheresis. For each donor, CD4 naive and CD4 memory were each given three plates, CD8 naive was given two plates, and CD8 memory was given one plate. Different laboratories and diverse techniques were used to prepare libraries and sequence TCR repertoires, to increase sequencing depth and limit assay-specific biases. Results the study describes overall, beyond this receptor: Naive subsets generally had larger estimated clonotype richness than memory subsets. Rarefaction of sorted-subset datasets indicated incomplete sequencing despite the large sequencing depth. The genetic and exposure-history diversity represented was limited by the small number of donors. Pairwise subsampling indicated that sequencing depth was expected to affect the degree of clonotype sharing among donors. Sampling was limited to blood, and TCR repertoires in tissue likely differ from TCR repertoires in blood. Around 5.4% of naive CD4, 3% to 3.5% of naive CD8, 2.3% of memory CD4, and over 0.35% of memory CD8 clonotypes were shared across a few donors. Clonotypes shared by all four sorted-subset donors showed higher generation probabilities than non-shared clonotypes.

Using the deep immunoSEQ assay, multiplex PCR amplified TCR CDR3 regions from genomic DNA. Genomic DNA extracted from each cell subset was distributed evenly over all wells of several immunoSEQ 96-well plates, and each plate served as one replicate. For sorted subsets, roughly 0.2 ug genomic DNA, equal to 30,000 to 35,000 T cell genomes, was loaded into each replicate PCR. Purified libraries were quantified with a Qubit 3.0 fluorometer, sized on a Bioanalyzer 2100, and re-quantified with the KAPA Library Quantification kit. Each immunoSEQ 96-well plate was sequenced on its own single-read 150-cycle Illumina NextSeq 550 flow cell. From the authors' description of their analysis: The immunoSEQ output contained only junctional sequences without quality scores, so filtering could not match that applied to full-length reads. Sequences were annotated with PyIR, a Python wrapper for IgBLAST v1.9, and V/J genes and CDR3 were assigned using IMGT germline references. Any read was removed if the V/J assignment was weak (E-value above 1e-6), the CDR3 was missing, or the read contained stop codons, out-of-frame junctions, or ambiguous translated residues. V3J clonotypes were defined as sequences sharing an identical inferred V gene, J gene, and CDR3 amino acid sequence. Percentage overlap between repertoires was calculated by dividing the number of shared unique clonotypes by the size of the smaller repertoire. Repertoire richness was assessed with RTK rarefaction, the Chao1 estimator, and Recon v2.1 estimates of unobserved clonotypes. OLGA was used to compute generation probabilities for all TCRbeta clonotypes that the gDNA method yielded from a handful of donors. As stored in TCRdb, this immuneACCESS dataset retains in-frame rearrangements with V and J assigned. A fraction of the clones does not appear; measured against another copy, unresolved V genes explain less than half of the discrepancy, and the remainder lacks a known reason. V and J calls and clone size are copied from that table; D and trimming were computed from the DNA. For this sample there are a few million clones; just over 90% appear just once. Jointly, the top ten make up around 0.15% of the sample.

A remark on this clone: What antigen it recognizes has not been identified. Base-call qualities are not available, and no considerably larger clone is one nucleotide away.

Healthy HIV-negative adults with no recently reported acute infections or vaccinations were included as donors. Every donor was a Caucasian adult residing in Nashville, Tennessee, USA. CD4+ T cells were enriched by magnetic negative selection, after which naive cells were positively selected on CD45RA and the negative fraction was taken as the memory subset. Blood was collected by leukapheresis, and PBMCs were isolated by Ficoll-Histopaque density gradient centrifugation and then cryopreserved in liquid nitrogen vapor phase. Purity and quantity of every magnetically sorted T cell population were checked by analytical flow cytometry. Genomic DNA was isolated from every sorted fraction and measured by UV absorbance on a Nanodrop 2000c. Trimmed from V: 10 bases; trimmed from J: 9 bases; junction bases lacking a gene match: 18. CDR1 and CDR2, looked up from the germline V gene, are SGHVS and FQNEAQ. The CDR3 goes from the cysteine to the phenylalanine over 16 residues. The DNA shown is the 48-base CDR3, in frame from base 1.

The sequencing input was naive CD4+ T cells sorted from blood. In light of the paper, this sample's cell subset or site label describes: CD45RA+ positively selected. The receptor comes from a man younger than 35 in good health. In this chain, TRBV7-8 is recombined with TRBJ1-6, and 7 bases in between align with TRBD1. The nucleotide sequence reads as follows: TGTGCCACCCTGGGACAGACTCTTACTCGGAGTTCACCCCTCCACTTT. It translates as CATLGQTLTRSSPLHF.